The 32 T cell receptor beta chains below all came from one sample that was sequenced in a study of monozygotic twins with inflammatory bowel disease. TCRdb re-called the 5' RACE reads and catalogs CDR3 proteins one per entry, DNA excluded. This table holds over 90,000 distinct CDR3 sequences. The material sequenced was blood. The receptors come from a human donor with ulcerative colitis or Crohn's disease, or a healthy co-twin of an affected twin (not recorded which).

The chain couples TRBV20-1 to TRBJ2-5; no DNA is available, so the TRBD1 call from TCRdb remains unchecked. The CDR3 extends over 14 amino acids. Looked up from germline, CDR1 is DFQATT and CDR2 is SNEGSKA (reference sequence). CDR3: CSAREPGQKETQYF.

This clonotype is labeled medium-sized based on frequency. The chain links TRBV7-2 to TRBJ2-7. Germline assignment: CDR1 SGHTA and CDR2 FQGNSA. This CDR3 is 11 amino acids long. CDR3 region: CASSLLNEQYF. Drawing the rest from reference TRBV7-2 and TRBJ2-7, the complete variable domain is GAGVSQSPSNKVTEKGKDVELRCDPISGHTALYWYRQSLGQGLEFLIYFQGNSAPDKSGLPSDRFSAERTGGSVSTLTIQRTQQEDSAVYLCASSLLNEQYFGPGTRLTVT.

CDR3 sequence reads: CASSLTGTYTGELFF. The chain carries TRBV27 and TRBJ2-2; TCRdb proposes TRBD1, but this gene call is untestable without DNA. CDR3 length: 15 amino acids. CDR1 is MNHEY, CDR2 SMNVEV, per germline (reference sequence).

This chain's CDR3 is CSARTSGSFSYEQYF. This sequence joins TRBV20-1 and TRBJ2-7; TCRdb gives TRBD2 as the D gene, but with no DNA this cannot be confirmed. Germline CDR1 DFQATT, CDR2 SNEGSKA (reference sequence). The CDR3 extends over 15 amino acids.

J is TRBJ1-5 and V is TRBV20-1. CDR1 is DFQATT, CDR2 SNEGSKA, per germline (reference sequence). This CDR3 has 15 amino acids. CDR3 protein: CSARDPNRGNQPQHF.

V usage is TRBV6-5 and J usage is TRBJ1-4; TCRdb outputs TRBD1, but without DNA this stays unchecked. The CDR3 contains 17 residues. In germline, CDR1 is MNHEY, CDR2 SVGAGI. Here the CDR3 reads CASSYSDRGRVAEKLFF.

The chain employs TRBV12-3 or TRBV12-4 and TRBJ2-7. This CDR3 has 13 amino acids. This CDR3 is CASSMTFDYEQYF.

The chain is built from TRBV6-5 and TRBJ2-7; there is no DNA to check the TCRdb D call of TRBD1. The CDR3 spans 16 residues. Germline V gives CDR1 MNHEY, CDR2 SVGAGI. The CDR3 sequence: CASSYSGGTKAYEQYF.

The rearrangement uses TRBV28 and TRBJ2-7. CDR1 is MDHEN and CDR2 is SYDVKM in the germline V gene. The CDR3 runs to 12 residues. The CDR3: CASSSLTYEQYF. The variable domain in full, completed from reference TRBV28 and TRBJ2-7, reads DVKVTQSSRYLVKRTGEKVFLECVQDMDHENMFWYRQDPGLGLRLIYFSYDVKMKEKGDIPEGYSVSREKKERFSLILESASTNQTSMYLCASSSLTYEQYFGPGTRLTVT.

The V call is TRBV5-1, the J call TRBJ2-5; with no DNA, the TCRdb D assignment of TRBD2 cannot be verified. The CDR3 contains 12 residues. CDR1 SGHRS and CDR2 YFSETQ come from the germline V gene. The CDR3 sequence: CATSRGGETQYF.

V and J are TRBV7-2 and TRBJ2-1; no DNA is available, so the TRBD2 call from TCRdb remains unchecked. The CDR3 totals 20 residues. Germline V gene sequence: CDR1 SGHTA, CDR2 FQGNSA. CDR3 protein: CASSFQQNGLALSSYNEQFF.

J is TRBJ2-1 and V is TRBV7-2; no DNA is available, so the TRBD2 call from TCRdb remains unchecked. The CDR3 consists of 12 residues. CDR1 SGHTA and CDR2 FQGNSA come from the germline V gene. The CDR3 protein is CASSLEAGLQFF.

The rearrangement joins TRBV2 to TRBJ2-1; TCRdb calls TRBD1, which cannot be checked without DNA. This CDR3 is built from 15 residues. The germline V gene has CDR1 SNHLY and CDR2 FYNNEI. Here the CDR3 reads CASSDGTDSYNEQFF.

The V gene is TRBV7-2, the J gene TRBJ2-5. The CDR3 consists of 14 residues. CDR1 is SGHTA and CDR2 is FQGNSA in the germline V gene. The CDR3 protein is CASSLASVRETQYF.

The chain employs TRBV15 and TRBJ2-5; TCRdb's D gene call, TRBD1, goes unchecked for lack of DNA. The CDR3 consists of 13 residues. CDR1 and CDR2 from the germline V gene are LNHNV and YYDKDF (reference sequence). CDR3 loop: CATSRNEGETQYF.

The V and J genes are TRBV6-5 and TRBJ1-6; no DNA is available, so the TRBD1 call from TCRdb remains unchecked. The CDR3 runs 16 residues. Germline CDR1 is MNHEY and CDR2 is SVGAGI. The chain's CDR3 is CASSYSRQGGNSPLHF.

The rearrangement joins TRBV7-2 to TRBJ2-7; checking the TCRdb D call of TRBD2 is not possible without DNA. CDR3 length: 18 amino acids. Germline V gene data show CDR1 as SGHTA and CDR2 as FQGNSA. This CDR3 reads CASSLALGLAGVGYEQYF.

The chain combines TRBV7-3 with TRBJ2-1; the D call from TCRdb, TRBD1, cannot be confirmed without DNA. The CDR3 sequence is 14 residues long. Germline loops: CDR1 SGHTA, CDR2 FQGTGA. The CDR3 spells CASSLMTGNNEQFF.

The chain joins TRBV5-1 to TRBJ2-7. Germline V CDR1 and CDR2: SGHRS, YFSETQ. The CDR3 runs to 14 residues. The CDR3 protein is CASSFPGGPYEQYF. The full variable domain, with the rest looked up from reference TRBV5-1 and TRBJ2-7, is KAGVTQTPRYLIKTRGQQVTLSCSPISGHRSVSWYQQTPGQGLQFLFEYFSETQRNKGNFPGRFSGRQFSNSRSEMNVSTLELGDSALYLCASSFPGGPYEQYFGPGTRLTVT.

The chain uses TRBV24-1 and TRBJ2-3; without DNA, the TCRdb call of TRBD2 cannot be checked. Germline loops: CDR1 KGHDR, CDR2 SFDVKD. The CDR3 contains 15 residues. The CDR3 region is CATSDRLASTDTQYF.

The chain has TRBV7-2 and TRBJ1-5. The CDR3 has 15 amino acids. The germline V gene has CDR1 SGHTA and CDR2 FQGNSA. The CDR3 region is CASSLVGVGNQPQHF.

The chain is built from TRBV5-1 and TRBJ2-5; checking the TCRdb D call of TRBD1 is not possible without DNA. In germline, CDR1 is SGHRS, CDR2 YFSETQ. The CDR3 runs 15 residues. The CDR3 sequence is CASSLESGPWETQYF.

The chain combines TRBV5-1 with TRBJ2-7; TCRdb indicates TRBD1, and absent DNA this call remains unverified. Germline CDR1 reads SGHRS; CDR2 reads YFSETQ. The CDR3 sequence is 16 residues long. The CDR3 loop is CASSFTGGAGSYEQYF.

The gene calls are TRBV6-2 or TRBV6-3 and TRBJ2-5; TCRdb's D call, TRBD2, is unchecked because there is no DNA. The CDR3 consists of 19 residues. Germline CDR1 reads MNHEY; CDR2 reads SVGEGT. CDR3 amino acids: CASSRGLASRSGKKETQYF.

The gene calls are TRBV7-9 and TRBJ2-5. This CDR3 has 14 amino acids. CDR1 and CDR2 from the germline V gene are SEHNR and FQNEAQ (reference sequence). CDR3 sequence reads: CASSLGCGQETQYF.

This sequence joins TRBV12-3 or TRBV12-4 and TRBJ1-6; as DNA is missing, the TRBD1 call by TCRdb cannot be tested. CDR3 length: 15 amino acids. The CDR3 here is CASSLGTNFGAPLHF.

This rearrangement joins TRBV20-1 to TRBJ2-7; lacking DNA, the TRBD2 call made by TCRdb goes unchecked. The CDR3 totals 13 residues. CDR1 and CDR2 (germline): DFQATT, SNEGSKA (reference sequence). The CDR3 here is CSARRRETYEQYF.

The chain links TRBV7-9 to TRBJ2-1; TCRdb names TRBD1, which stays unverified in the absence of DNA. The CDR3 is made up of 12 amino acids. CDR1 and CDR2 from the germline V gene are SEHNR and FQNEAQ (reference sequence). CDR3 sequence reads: CASSLWGHEQFF.

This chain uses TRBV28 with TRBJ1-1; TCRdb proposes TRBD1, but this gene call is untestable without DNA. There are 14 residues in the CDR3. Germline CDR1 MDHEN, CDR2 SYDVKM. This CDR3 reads CASSWTGSGTEAFF. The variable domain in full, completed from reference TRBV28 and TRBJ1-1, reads DVKVTQSSRYLVKRTGEKVFLECVQDMDHENMFWYRQDPGLGLRLIYFSYDVKMKEKGDIPEGYSVSREKKERFSLILESASTNQTSMYLCASSWTGSGTEAFFGQGTRLTVV.

The CDR3 sequence: CASSQYGTVQETQYF. V gene TRBV6-2 or TRBV6-3 combines with J gene TRBJ2-5; without DNA, the TCRdb call of TRBD1 cannot be checked. Germline CDR1 MNHEY, CDR2 SVGEGT. This CDR3 is 15 amino acids long.

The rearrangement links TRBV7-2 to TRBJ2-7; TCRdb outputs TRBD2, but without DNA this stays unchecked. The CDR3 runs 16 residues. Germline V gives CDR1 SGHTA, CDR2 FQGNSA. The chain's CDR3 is CASSLEASGSSREQYF.

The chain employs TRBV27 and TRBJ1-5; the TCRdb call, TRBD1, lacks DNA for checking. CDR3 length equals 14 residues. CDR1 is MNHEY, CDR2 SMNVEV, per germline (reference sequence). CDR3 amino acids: CASSFAGPGQPQHF.